These 28 T cell receptor beta chains were all obtained from the same sample, sequenced in a study of cytomegalovirus exposure and HLA in healthy donors (dated by TCRdb to the late 2010s). The library relied on the immunoSEQ multiplex PCR assay. A mixture of 60 forward primers for TCR Vbeta segments and 13 reverse primers for TCR Jbeta segments was used in the multiplex PCR. Not all clones reach the TCRdb copy of this immuneACCESS table, which keeps in-frame sequences only. Checked studies attribute under half of the gap to unresolved V genes and leave the rest unexplained. This sample's table lists approximately 34,000 clones. The ten largest clones capture 1.5% to 2% of the sample. The sequenced sample consisted of PBMCs. The receptors were sampled from a woman between 35 and 50 years old in good health and CMV-seropositive.

The chain joins TRBV5-1 to TRBJ2-7; 11 nucleotides align to TRBD2. The V gene's germline CDR1 is SGHRS and CDR2 YFSETQ. The CDR3 is made up of 16 amino acids. V shed 6 bases, J shed 3 bases, and the junction held 11 bases outside the gene matches. In DNA form, the CDR3 reads TGCGCCAGCACTCCCATTCTAGCGGGGGGTCTCTACGAGCAGTACTTC. It specifies CASTPILAGGLYEQYF.

The gene calls are TRBV5-5 and TRBJ2-5, with 14 bases aligning to TRBD2. The V gene's germline CDR1 is SGHKS and CDR2 YYEKEE (reference sequence). The CDR3 is made up of 15 amino acids. After removal of 4 bases from V and 14 bases from J, the junction contained 13 bases not matched to a gene. Written as DNA, the CDR3 is TGTGCCAGCAGCCTAGAGGGACTAGCGGGGGAGGTGCCTTACTTC. Residues: CASSLEGLAGEVPYF.

With regard to this clone: This same CDR3 is encoded by further DNA sequences in the sample. The chain couples TRBV4-2 to TRBJ2-2, with D uncertain. Germline CDR1 and CDR2: LGHNA and YNFKEQ. Trimming removed 0 bases from V and 1 base from J, with 9 bases in between. CDR3 length: 16 amino acids. In DNA form, the CDR3 reads TGTGCCAGCAGCCAAGATGCGAAGATGAACACCGGGGAGCTGTTTTTT. The encoded protein is CASSQDAKMNTGELFF.

The genes are TRBV28 and TRBJ2-1, with TRBD2 identical over 9 bases. This CDR3 is 15 amino acids long. After removal of 2 bases from V and 7 bases from J, the junction contained 6 bases not matched to a gene. Germline CDR1 MDHEN, CDR2 SYDVKM. The CDR3 loop is CASSLVAGVKNEQFF. The CDR3 bases are TGTGCCAGCAGTTTAGTAGCGGGAGTGAAGAATGAGCAGTTCTTC.

This chain connects TRBV2 to TRBJ1-2, with D possibly TRBD1 on 6 matching bases. Germline V gene lookup returns CDR1 SNHLY and CDR2 FYNNEI. The CDR3 runs 13 residues. Trimming pared 3 bases from V and 7 bases from J, leaving 12 bases between. CDR3 in DNA: TGTGCCAGCAGTGACCGGGGGGCGCGTGGCTACACCTTC. It specifies CASSDRGARGYTF.

The rearrangement uses TRBV2 and TRBJ2-1; weak D call: TRBD2 (5 bases). Looked up from germline, CDR1 is SNHLY and CDR2 is FYNNEI. V gave up 2 bases and J gave up 3 bases, with 11 bases separating them. The CDR3 extends over 15 amino acids. The CDR3 is CASSENGINYNEQFF. The DNA of the CDR3 is TGTGCCAGCAGTGAAAACGGGATTAACTACAATGAGCAGTTCTTC.

This rearrangement joins TRBV25-1 to TRBJ1-2, with a possible D match to TRBD1 (6 bases). CDR1 and CDR2 (germline): MGHDK, SYGVNS. Trimming shortened V by 6 bases and J by 5 bases, and 16 bases separated the two germline ends. This CDR3 is 14 amino acids long. The chain's CDR3 is CASSEQQGNYGYTF. The CDR3 coding sequence is TGTGCCAGCAGCGAACAGCAGGGGAATTATGGCTACACCTTC.

This rearrangement joins TRBV7-9 to TRBJ2-1; 13 bases line up with TRBD2. Germline V gene data show CDR1 as SEHNR and CDR2 as FQNEAQ (reference sequence). The CDR3 covers 19 residues. V shed 5 bases, J shed 2 bases, and the junction held 12 bases outside the gene matches. CDR3 protein: CASSRGGLAGALPYNEQFF. Written as DNA, the CDR3 is TGTGCCAGCAGCCGCGGAGGACTAGCGGGAGCCCTCCCCTACAATGAGCAGTTCTTC.

The chain employs TRBV7-7 and TRBJ2-7; tentative D call: TRBD1 (6 bases). The germline V and J ends were trimmed by 5 bases and 0 bases, with 17 bases remaining between them. In germline, CDR1 is SSHAT, CDR2 FNYEAQ (reference sequence). The CDR3 has 16 amino acids. Written as DNA, the CDR3 is TGTGCCAGCAGCCTCCGATGGGGGCAGCTCTCCTACGAGCAGTACTTC. Amino acid sequence: CASSLRWGQLSYEQYF.

The CDR3 spells CASSRGSLGNTEAFF. The CDR3 DNA reads TGTGCCAGCAGTAGAGGGTCCCTAGGGAACACTGAAGCTTTCTTT. The chain carries TRBV6-6 and TRBJ1-1; D not resolved. The germline CDR1 and CDR2 sequences are MNHNY and SVGAGI (reference sequence). The germline V and J ends were trimmed by 5 bases and 1 base, with 14 bases remaining between them. The CDR3 consists of 15 residues.

This chain connects TRBV28 to TRBJ1-5, with D unclear. CDR1 is MDHEN, CDR2 SYDVKM, per germline. V lost 8 bases, J lost 6 bases, and 14 bases lay in between. The CDR3 is made up of 13 amino acids. The CDR3 sequence is CASHRNLGQPQHF. CDR3 nucleotide sequence: TGTGCCAGCCACCGGAATCTAGGTCAGCCCCAGCATTTT.

This rearrangement joins TRBV6-1 to TRBJ1-3, with D tentatively TRBD1 (5 bases). Deletions cut 1 base from V and 4 bases from J, with 14 bases between. Germline CDR1 is MNHNS and CDR2 is SASEGT. The length of the CDR3 is 16 residues. In DNA form, the CDR3 reads TGTGCCAGCAGTGAAGTAATCGGACGGGGGGGAAACACCATATATTTT. Its protein is CASSEVIGRGGNTIYF.

CDR3 loop: CASSFGRGDYNEQFF. The CDR3 bases are TGCGCCAGCAGCTTCGGGCGGGGGGACTACAATGAGCAGTTCTTC. The gene calls are TRBV5-1 and TRBJ2-1, with TRBD2 matching over 8 bases. The V segment lost 2 bases and the J segment 3 bases; nucleotides outside the gene matches: 4. Germline CDR1 is SGHRS and CDR2 is YFSETQ. The CDR3 has 15 amino acids.

The chain uses TRBV5-1 and TRBJ2-1, with 8 bases identical to TRBD2. This CDR3 region has 16 residues. Trimming cost V 5 bases and J 4 bases; bases outside gene matches: 11. The V gene's germline CDR1 is SGHRS and CDR2 YFSETQ. Here the CDR3 reads CASSPTPAGGYNEQFF. In DNA, the CDR3 is TGCGCCAGCAGTCCAACCCCGGCGGGGGGATACAATGAGCAGTTCTTC.

The chain combines TRBV29-1 with TRBJ2-1, with 7 bases aligning to TRBD2. There are 11 residues in the CDR3. After removal of 2 bases from V and 12 bases from J, the junction contained 4 bases not matched to a gene. CDR1 SQVTM and CDR2 ANQGSEA come from the germline V gene. The CDR3 here is CSVERASGQFF. In DNA form, the CDR3 reads TGCAGCGTTGAAAGGGCTAGCGGGCAGTTCTTC.

This chain links TRBV19 with TRBJ2-5, with 9 positions matching TRBD1. This CDR3 is 14 amino acids long. In germline, CDR1 is LNHDA, CDR2 SQIVND (reference sequence). V was pared by 4 bases and J by 4 bases, with 4 bases of the junction left unmatched. The CDR3 bases are TGTGCCAGTAGTACTACAGGGGGCGGAGAGACCCAGTACTTC. The encoded protein is CASSTTGGGETQYF.

V usage is TRBV4-1 and J usage is TRBJ2-2; the match to TRBD2 covers 10 bases. This CDR3 is 17 amino acids long. J gave up 4 bases and V 0 bases, and 5 bases lay outside the gene matches. CDR1 and CDR2 from the germline V gene are MGHRA and YSYEKL. The CDR3 sequence: CASSQDILAGPTGELFF. The CDR3 DNA follows: TGCGCCAGCAGCCAAGATATACTAGCGGGGCCCACCGGGGAGCTGTTTTTT.

This sequence joins TRBV27 and TRBJ1-5; 9 bases align to TRBD1. CDR3 length equals 15 residues. The germline CDR1 and CDR2 sequences are MNHEY and SMNVEV (reference sequence). Unmatched junction bases numbered 5, after V lost 5 bases and J lost 3 bases. CDR3 region: CASSRTGDYNQPQHF. The DNA for the CDR3 is TGTGCCAGCAGTAGGACAGGGGATTACAATCAGCCCCAGCATTTT.

The V and J genes are TRBV30 and TRBJ1-6, with D possibly being TRBD1 (5 bases). The CDR3 contains 14 residues. V was trimmed by 1 base and J by 10 bases, leaving 14 bases between them. CDR1 is GTSNPN, CDR2 SVGIG, per germline (reference sequence). CDR3 nucleotides: TGTGCCTGGAGTGGGACCAGGGTCGTATCACCCCTCCACTTT. Its protein product is CAWSGTRVVSPLHF.

Measured by frequency, this clone is medium-sized. The rearrangement links TRBV5-1 to TRBJ2-1; TRBD2 agrees at 11 bases. This CDR3 has 17 residues. The V gene end was trimmed by 0 bases and the J gene end by 3 bases; junction bases not matched to a gene: 5. Germline assignment: CDR1 SGHRS and CDR2 YFSETQ. Here the CDR3 DNA reads TGCGCCAGCAGCTTGGGCCTAGCGGGGGGTTTCTACAATGAGCAGTTCTTC. Residues: CASSLGLAGGFYNEQFF.

The gene calls are TRBV5-6 and TRBJ1-4; D uncertain. This CDR3 comprises 15 residues. Germline CDR1 and CDR2: SGHDT and YYEEEE. The ends were cut back, 4 bases at V and 4 bases at J, with 14 bases in the middle. The CDR3: CASSNPGAHNEKLFF. CDR3 sequence (DNA): TGTGCCAGCAGCAACCCGGGAGCCCATAATGAAAAACTGTTTTTT.

The chain has TRBV2 and TRBJ1-2; possibly TRBD1 for D (6 bases). The CDR3 covers 14 residues. Germline V gene data show CDR1 as SNHLY and CDR2 as FYNNEI. V was shortened by 5 bases and J by 2 bases, with 12 bases between the two germline ends. The DNA for the CDR3 is TGTGCCAGCAGTCGCGAGAGGGGGAACTATGGCTACACCTTC. Translating it yields CASSRERGNYGYTF.

V gene TRBV5-4 combines with J gene TRBJ2-5; 12 nucleotides match TRBD2. Unmatched junction bases numbered 6, after V lost 1 base and J lost 5 bases. Germline CDR1 SGHNT, CDR2 YYREEE (reference sequence). The CDR3 consists of 16 residues. The CDR3 sequence is CASSLLAGGPGETQYF. The CDR3 DNA is TGTGCCAGCAGCTTGCTAGCGGGGGGGCCCGGGGAGACCCAGTACTTC.

The chain employs TRBV9 and TRBJ2-2; the match to TRBD1 covers 10 bases. The CDR3 consists of 16 residues. Germline V gives CDR1 SGDLS, CDR2 YYNGEE. The trim removed 4 bases at V and 4 bases at J, leaving 7 bases unmatched. CDR3 sequence reads: CASSLWTGGSTGELFF. The DNA for the CDR3 is TGTGCCAGCAGCCTTTGGACAGGGGGAAGCACCGGGGAGCTGTTTTTT.

V and J are TRBV28 and TRBJ1-3, with 8 bases matching TRBD1. The junction had 4 bases not matched to a gene; V was cut back by 4 bases and J by 5 bases. The CDR3 contains 14 residues. Per germline, CDR1 MDHEN and CDR2 SYDVKM. CDR3 protein: CASSSAGGRNTIYF. The CDR3 DNA sequence: TGTGCCAGCAGTTCCGCAGGGGGCCGAAACACCATATATTTT. Full variable domain (missing parts from reference TRBV28 and TRBJ1-3): DVKVTQSSRYLVKRTGEKVFLECVQDMDHENMFWYRQDPGLGLRLIYFSYDVKMKEKGDIPEGYSVSREKKERFSLILESASTNQTSMYLCASSSAGGRNTIYFGEGSWLTVV.

The chain uses TRBV28 and TRBJ2-2; D is perhaps TRBD2 (5 bases). The CDR3 is 19 residues long. Trimming took off 6 bases at V and 1 base at J, with 24 bases between the two ends. Germline CDR1 and CDR2: MDHEN and SYDVKM. The CDR3 is CASRDPGITKMKNTGELFF. The CDR3 DNA reads as TGTGCCAGCAGGGACCCCGGGATCACCAAAATGAAGAACACCGGGGAGCTGTTTTTT.

This chain connects TRBV29-1 to TRBJ2-7; tentative D call: TRBD1 (5 bases). Trimming cost V 6 bases and J 4 bases, with 13 bases left between them. The CDR3 spans 12 residues. Germline V gives CDR1 SQVTM, CDR2 ANQGSEA. The CDR3 loop is CSVDSTGYEQYF. CDR3 sequence (DNA): TGCAGCGTCGACTCCACAGGATACGAGCAGTACTTC.

The chain links TRBV28 to TRBJ1-5; D might be TRBD1 (6 bases). This CDR3 is built from 15 residues. Germline values: CDR1 MDHEN, CDR2 SYDVKM. Trimming cost V 0 bases and J 1 base, with 7 bases left between them. The DNA for the CDR3 is TGTGCCAGCAGTTTATGGGGGGCAAGCAATCAGCCCCAGCATTTT. The encoded protein is CASSLWGASNQPQHF.